This T cell receptor beta chain comes out of a study of post-analysis software for immune sequencing data (dated by TCRdb to 2013 to 2016). Some background on the complete study: Disease courses on record covered relapsing-remitting, secondary progressive and progressive-relapsing multiple sclerosis, though some patients had no subtype annotation. The patient repertoires were set against about 10 previously published healthy control repertoires from donors whose ages ranged from roughly 6 to 27 years. A subset of samples was prepared in parallel using single-end sample barcoding, then pooled and co-amplified after Illumina adapter ligation. Study-wide findings and limitations: Normalized Chao1 diversity was significantly lower in multiple sclerosis patients than controls, suggesting substantial peripheral T-cell clonal expansion. When samples were clustered directly using the F measure, samples prepared in the same batch co-clustered strongly, which prompted a batch-effect correction. The multiple sclerosis patient group was slightly younger than the control group. Four or five TRBV segments, including TRBV5-6, TRBV5-1 and TRBV20-1, were significantly more frequent in patients than controls.

The library was produced with PCR. Instrument used: Illumina HiSeq 2500. Unique molecular identifiers were incorporated into TCR beta cDNA libraries to reduce PCR and sequencing biases. Every 1 to 10 million input T cells yielded roughly 0.5 million cDNA molecules, meaning each molecule approximated one T cell. The patient libraries were prepared and sequenced with the same protocol used for the earlier healthy control dataset. Samples belonging to the same batch were prepared together, multiplexed and sequenced on a shared HiSeq lane. Per the source publication's procedure: MIGEC handled the raw barcoded reads, throwing out single-read molecular identifier groups before consensus assembly and CDR3 extraction. Clonotype tables were post-analysed with VDJtools, and diversity was normalized by down-sampling all datasets to the smallest sample size. To correct batch-related cross-sample contamination, repertoire overlap clustering matched CDR3 amino acid sequences but not nucleotide sequences. TCRdb itself trimmed the public reads at Q25 with fastp, ran MiXCR and retained productive beta chains. Identical CDR3 protein sequences are pooled into one entry, listed with their most common genes and DNA. TCRdb, not the original authors, processed these V and J calls. Within this sample are fewer than 850,000 distinct CDR3 sequences, with roughly 27% of them counted one time only. The ten top clones hold approximately 0.55% of the sample.

This clonotype turned up a few times. There is no known antigen for this receptor. Per-base quality was not reported, and no clone a single base away is much larger than it. To demonstrate the VDJtools post-analysis software, TCR beta repertoires were profiled from the peripheral blood of 10 to 15 young patients with multiple sclerosis. The multiple sclerosis patients were children and adolescents ranging in age from roughly 6 to 16 years. The germline V gene (reference sequence) gives CDR1 as LNHNV and CDR2 as YYDKDF. V gives up 2 bases and J gives up 5 bases, and the segment between their germline ends measures 15 bases. The CDR3 goes from the cysteine to the phenylalanine over 15 residues. Only the CDR3 portion is preserved as DNA: 45 bases, with reading frame beginning at the first base.

The V and J genes are TRBV15 and TRBJ2-5; tentative D gene TRBD2, with 5 bases matching. This clonotype originated in a girl aged 5-17 years with multiple sclerosis. The source material was blood. The CDR3 reads CATSRRLPREETQYF. Here is the DNA: TGTGCCACCAGCAGACGACTGCCAAGGGAGGAGACCCAGTACTTC.